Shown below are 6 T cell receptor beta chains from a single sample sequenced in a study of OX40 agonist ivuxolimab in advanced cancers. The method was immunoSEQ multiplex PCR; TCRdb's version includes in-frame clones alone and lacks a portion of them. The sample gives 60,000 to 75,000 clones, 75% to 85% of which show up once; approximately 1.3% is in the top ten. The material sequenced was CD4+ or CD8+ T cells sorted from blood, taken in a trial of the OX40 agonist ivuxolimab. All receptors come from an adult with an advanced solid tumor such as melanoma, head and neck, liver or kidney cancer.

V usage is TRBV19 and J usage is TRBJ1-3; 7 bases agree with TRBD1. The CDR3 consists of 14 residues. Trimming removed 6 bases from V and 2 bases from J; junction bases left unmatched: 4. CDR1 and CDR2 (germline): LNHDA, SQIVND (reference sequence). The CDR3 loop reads CASRGTDPGNTIYF. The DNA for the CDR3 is TGTGCCAGTAGGGGGACAGATCCTGGAAACACCATATATTTT.

The DNA for the CDR3 is TGTGCCAGCAGCCCCCCGGGGGCTAACTACAATGAGCAGTTCTTC. This codes for CASSPPGANYNEQFF. The chain is built from TRBV5-5 and TRBJ2-1; D might be TRBD1 or TRBD2, each matching 6 bases. Trimming left V 4 bases short and J 3 bases short, with 14 bases between. CDR1 is SGHKS, CDR2 YYEKEE, per germline (reference sequence). CDR3 length equals 15 residues.

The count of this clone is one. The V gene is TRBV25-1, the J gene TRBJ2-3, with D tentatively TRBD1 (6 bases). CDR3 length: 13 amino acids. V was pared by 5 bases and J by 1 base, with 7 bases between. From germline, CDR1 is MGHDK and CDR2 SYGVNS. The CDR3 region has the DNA TGTGCCAGCAGTCGGACAGGCACAGATACGCAGTATTTT. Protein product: CASSRTGTDTQYF.

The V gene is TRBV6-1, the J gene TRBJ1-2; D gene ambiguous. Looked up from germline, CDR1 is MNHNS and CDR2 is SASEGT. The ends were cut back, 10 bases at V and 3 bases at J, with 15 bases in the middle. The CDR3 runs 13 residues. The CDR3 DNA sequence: TGTGCCACCAAAGGTCCAGGTCACTATGGCTACACCTTC. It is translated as CATKGPGHYGYTF.

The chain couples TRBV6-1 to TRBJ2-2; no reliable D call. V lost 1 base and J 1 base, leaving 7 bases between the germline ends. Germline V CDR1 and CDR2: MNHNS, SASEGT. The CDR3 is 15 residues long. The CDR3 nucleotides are TGTGCCAGCAGTGAAGTTTGGCAGAACACCGGGGAGCTGTTTTTT. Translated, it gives CASSEVWQNTGELFF.

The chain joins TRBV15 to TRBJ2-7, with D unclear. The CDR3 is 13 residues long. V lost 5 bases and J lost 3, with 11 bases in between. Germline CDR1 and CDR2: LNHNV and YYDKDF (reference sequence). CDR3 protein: CATSFDTFYEQYF. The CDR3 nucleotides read TGTGCCACCAGCTTTGACACATTCTACGAGCAGTACTTC.